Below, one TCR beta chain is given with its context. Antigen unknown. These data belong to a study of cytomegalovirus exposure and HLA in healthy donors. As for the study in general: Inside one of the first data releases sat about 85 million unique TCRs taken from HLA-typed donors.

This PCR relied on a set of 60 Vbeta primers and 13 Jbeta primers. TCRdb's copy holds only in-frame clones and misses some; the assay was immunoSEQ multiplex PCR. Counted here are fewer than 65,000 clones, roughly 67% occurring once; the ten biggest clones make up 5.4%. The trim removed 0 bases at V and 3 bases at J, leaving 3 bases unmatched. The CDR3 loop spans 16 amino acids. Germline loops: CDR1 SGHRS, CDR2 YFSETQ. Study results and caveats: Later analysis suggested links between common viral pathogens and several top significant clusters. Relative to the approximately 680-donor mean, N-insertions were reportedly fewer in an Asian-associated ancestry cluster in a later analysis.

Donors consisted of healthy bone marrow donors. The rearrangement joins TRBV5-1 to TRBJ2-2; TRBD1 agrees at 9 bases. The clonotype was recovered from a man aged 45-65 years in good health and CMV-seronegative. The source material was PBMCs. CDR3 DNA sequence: TGCGCCAGCAGCTTGGCCGGGACAGGGCACACCGGGGAGCTGTTTTTT. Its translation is CASSLAGTGHTGELFF. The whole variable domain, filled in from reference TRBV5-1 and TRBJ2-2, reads KAGVTQTPRYLIKTRGQQVTLSCSPISGHRSVSWYQQTPGQGLQFLFEYFSETQRNKGNFPGRFSGRQFSNSRSEMNVSTLELGDSALYLCASSLAGTGHTGELFFGEGSRLTVL.